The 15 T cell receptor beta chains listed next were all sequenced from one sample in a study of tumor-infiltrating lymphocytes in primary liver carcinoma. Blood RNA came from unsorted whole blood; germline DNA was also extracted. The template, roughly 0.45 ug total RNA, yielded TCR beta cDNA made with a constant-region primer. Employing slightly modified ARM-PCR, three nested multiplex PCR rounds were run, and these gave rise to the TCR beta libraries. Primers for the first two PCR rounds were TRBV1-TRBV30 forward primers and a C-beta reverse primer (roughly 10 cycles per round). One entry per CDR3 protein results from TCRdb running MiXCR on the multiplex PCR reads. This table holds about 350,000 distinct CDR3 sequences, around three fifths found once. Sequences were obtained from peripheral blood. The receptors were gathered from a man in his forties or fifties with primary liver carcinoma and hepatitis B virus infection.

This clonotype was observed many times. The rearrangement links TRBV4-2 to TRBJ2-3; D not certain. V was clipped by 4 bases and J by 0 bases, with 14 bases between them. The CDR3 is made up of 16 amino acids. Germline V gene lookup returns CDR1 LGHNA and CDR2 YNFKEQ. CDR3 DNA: TGTGCCAGCAGCCCAGGATCCCATTTAAGCACAGATACGCAGTATTTT. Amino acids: CASSPGSHLSTDTQYF.

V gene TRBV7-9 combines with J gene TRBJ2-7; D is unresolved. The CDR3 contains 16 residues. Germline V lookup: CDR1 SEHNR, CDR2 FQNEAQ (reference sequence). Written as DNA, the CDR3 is TGTACCAACAGCACGGGCCAGACCCTAAGCTCCTACGAGCAGTACTTC. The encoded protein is CTNSTGQTLSSYEQYF.

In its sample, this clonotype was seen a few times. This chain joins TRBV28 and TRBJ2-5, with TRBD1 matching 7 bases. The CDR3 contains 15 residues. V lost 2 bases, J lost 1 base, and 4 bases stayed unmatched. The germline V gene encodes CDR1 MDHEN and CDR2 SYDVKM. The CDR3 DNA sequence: TGTGCCAGCAGTTTAGCCTACAGGGGCCAAGAGACCCAGTACTTC. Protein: CASSLAYRGQETQYF.

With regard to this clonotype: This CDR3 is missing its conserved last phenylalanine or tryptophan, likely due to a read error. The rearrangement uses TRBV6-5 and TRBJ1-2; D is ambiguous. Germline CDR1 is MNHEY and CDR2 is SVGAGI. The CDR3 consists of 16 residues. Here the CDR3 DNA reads TGTGCCGGCAGCCGTAGTGGCAGGTGGGGTAACTATGGCTACACCCTC. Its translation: CAGSRSGRWGNYGYTL.

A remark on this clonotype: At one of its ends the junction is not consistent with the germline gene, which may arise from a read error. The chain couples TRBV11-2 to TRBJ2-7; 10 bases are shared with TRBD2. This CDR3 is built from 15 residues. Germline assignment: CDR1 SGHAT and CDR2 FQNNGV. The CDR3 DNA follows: TGTGCCAGCAGCTTATGGACTAGCGGATTCTACGAGCAGTGCTTC. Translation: CASSLWTSGFYEQCF.

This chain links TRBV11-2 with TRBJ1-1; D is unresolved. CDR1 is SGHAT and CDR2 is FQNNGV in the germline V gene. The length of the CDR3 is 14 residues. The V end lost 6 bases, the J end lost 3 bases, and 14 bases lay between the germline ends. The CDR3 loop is CASSATRTYTEAFF. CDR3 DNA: TGTGCCAGCAGTGCGACAAGGACTTACACTGAAGCTTTCTTT.

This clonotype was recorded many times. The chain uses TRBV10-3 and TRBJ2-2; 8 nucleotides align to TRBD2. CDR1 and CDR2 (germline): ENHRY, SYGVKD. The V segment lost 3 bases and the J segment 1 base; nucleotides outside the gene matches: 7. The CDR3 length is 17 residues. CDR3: CAISDAATSENTGELFF. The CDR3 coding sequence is TGTGCCATCAGTGACGCGGCGACTAGCGAGAACACCGGGGAGCTGTTTTTT.

CDR3 nucleotides: TGTGCCAGCAGCCGCGTGGGTAGCGACTACGAGCAGTACTTC. Protein sequence: CASSRVGSDYEQYF. V usage is TRBV7-9 and J usage is TRBJ2-7; tentatively, D is TRBD2 (5 bases). CDR3 length: 14 residues. Trimming stripped 5 bases from V and 3 bases from J, with 14 bases between. Germline V gene sequence: CDR1 SEHNR, CDR2 FQNEAQ (reference sequence).

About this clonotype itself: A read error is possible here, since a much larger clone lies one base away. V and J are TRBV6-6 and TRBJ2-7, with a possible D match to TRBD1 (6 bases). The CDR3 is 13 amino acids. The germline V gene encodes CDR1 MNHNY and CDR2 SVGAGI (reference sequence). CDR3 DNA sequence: TGTGCCAGCAGTTACGACAGGTCAGCCTGGCAGCACTTC. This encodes CASSYDRSAWQHF.

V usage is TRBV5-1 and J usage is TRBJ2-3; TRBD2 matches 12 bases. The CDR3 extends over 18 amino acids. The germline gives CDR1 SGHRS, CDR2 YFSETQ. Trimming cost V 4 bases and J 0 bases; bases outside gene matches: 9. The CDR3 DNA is TGCGCCAGCAGCACCGGACTAGCGGGATTAGGGAGCACAGATACGCAGTATTTT. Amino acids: CASSTGLAGLGSTDTQYF.

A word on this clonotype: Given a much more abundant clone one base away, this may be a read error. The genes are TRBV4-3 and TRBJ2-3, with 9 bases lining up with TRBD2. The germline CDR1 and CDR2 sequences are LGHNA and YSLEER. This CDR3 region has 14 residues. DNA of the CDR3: TGCGCCAGCAACCAAGCGGGAGGAACAGATACGCAGTATTTT. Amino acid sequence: CASNQAGGTDTQYF.

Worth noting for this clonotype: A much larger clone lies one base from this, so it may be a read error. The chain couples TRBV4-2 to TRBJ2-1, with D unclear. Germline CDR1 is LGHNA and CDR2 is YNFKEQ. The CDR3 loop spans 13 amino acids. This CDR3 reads CASRQDSPVEQFF. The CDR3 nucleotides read TGTGCCAGCAGGCAAGATAGTCCGGTAGAGCAGTTCTTC.

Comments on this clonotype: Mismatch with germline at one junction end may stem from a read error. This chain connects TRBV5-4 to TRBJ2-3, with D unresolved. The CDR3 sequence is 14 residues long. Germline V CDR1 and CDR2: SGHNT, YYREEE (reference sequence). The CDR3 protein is CASSLGAFTYTQYF. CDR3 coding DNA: TGTGCCAGCAGCTTGGGAGCGTTCACATATACGCAGTATTTT.

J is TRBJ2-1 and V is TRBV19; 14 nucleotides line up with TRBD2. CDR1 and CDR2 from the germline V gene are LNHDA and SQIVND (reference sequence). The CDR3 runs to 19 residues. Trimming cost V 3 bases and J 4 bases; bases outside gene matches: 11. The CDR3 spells CASSMGGAGLAGEYNEQFF. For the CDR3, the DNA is TGTGCCAGTAGTATGGGAGGGGCGGGACTAGCGGGAGAGTACAATGAGCAGTTCTTC.

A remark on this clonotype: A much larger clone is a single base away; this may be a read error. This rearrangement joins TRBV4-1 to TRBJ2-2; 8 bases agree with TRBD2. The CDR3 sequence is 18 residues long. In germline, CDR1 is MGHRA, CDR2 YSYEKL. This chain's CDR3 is CASSQDWHGTRNTGDLFF. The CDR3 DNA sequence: TGCGCCAGCAGCCAAGATTGGCACGGGACTAGGAACACCGGGGATCTGTTTTTT.